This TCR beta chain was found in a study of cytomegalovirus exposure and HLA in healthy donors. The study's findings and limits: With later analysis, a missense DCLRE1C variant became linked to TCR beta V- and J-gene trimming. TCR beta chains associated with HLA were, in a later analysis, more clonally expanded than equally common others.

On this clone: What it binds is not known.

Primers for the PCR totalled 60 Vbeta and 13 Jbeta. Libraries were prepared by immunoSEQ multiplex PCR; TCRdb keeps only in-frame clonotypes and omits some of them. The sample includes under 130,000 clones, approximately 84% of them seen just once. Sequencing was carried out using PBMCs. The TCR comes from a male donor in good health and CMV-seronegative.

This CDR3 is CASSPSGGEGSPLHF. As DNA, the CDR3 is TGTGCCAGCAGCCCCTCGGGCGGGGAAGGTTCACCCCTCCACTTT. This chain uses TRBV7-3 with TRBJ1-6; no reliable D call. The CDR3 has 15 residues. Germline V lookup: CDR1 SGHTA, CDR2 FQGTGA. Trimming stripped 5 bases from V and 9 bases from J, with 17 bases between.